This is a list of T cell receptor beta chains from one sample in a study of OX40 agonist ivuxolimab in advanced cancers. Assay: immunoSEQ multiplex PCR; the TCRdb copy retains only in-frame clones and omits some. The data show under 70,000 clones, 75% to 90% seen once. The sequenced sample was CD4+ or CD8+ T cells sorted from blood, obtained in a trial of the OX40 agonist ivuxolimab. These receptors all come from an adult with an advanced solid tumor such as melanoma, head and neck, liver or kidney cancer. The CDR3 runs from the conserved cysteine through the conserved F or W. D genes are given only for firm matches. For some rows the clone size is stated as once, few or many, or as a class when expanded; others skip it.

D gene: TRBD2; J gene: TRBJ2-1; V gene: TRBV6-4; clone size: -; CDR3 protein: CASSLLAGAPNEQFF; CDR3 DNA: TGTGCCAGCAGTTTACTAGCGGGGGCACCCAATGAGCAGTTCTTC
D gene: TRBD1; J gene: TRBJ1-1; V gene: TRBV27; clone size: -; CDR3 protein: CASSLKGARTEAFF; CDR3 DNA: TGTGCCAGCAGTTTGAAGGGGGCGAGAACTGAAGCTTTCTTT
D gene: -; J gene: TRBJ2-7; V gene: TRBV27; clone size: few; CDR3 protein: CAISEGAEQYF; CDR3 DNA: TGTGCCATTTCGGAGGGTGCCGAGCAGTACTTC
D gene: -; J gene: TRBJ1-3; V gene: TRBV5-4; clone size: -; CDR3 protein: CASSLEGLLSGNTIYF; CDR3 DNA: TGTGCCAGCAGCTTGGAGGGACTGCTCTCTGGAAACACCATATATTTT
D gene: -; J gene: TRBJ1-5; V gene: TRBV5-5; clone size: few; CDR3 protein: CASSLEGGWILRQPQHF; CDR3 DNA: TGTGCCAGCAGCTTGGAGGGGGGTTGGATCCTTCGTCAGCCCCAGCATTTT
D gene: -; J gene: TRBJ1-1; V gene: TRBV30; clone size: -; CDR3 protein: CAWSAGSRTEAFF; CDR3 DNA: TGTGCCTGGAGCGCAGGGTCGAGGACTGAAGCTTTCTTT
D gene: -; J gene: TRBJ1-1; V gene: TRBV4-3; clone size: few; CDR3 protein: CASSQDLGSGEAFF; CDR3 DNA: TGCGCCAGCAGCCAAGATTTGGGGAGCGGAGAAGCTTTCTTT
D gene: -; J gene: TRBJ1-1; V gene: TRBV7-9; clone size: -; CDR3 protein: CASSFHRGRLNTEAFF; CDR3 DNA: TGTGCCAGCAGCTTCCACCGGGGACGCTTGAACACTGAAGCTTTCTTT
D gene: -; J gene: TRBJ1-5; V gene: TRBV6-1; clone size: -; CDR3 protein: CATGSIGQPQHF; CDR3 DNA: TGTGCCACAGGGTCGATCGGACAGCCCCAGCATTTT
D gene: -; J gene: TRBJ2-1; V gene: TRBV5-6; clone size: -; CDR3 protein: CASTPDASASNEQFF; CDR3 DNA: TGTGCCAGCACCCCCGACGCCTCCGCCTCCAATGAGCAGTTCTTC
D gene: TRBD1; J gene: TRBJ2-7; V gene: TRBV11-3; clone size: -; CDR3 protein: CASSQQGYDYEQYF; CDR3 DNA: TGTGCCAGCAGCCAACAGGGGTACGACTACGAGCAGTACTTC
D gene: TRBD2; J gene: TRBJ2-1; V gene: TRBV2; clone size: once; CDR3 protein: CASSTSGFYNEQFF; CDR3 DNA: TGTGCCAGCAGCACTAGCGGGTTCTACAATGAGCAGTTCTTC
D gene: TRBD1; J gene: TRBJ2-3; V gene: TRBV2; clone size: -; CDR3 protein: CAKTGEADTQYF; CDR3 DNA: TGTGCCAAGACAGGGGAAGCAGATACGCAGTATTTT
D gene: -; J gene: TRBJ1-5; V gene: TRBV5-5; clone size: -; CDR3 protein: CASSLGVGSNQPQHF; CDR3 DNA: TGTGCCAGCAGCTTGGGAGTAGGCAGCAATCAGCCCCAGCATTTT
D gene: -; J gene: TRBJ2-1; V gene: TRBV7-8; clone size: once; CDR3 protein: CASGQALYNEQFF; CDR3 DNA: TGTGCCAGCGGCCAGGCCCTCTACAATGAGCAGTTCTTC
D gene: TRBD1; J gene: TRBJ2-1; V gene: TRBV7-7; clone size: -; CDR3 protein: CASSYGQGGNEQFF; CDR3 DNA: TGTGCTAGCAGCTATGGACAGGGGGGGAATGAGCAGTTCTTC
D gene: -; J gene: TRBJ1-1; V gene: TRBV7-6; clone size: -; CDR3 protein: CASSFLAGRSEIAEAFF; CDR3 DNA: TGTGCCAGCAGCTTCTTGGCGGGCCGAAGTGAAATCGCTGAAGCTTTCTTT
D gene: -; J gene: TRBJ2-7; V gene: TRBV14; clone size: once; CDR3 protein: CASSQAQGGEQYF; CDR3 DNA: TGTGCCAGCAGCCAAGCCCAGGGTGGCGAGCAGTACTTC
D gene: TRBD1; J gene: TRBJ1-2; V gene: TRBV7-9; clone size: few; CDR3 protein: CASSLLPGTGGIYGYTF; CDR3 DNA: TGTGCCAGCAGCTTATTGCCCGGGACAGGGGGCATCTATGGCTACACCTTC
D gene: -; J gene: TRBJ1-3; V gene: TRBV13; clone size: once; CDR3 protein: CASSLGGDGNTIYF; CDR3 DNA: TGTGCCAGCAGCTTAGGAGGGGATGGAAACACCATATATTTT
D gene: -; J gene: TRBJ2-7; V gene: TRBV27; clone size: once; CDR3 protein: CASSLSAPYEQYF; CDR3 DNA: TGTGCCAGCAGTTTATCGGCCCCCTACGAGCAGTACTTC
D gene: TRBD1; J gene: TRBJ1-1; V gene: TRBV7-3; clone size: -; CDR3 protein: CASSLEGQGSSEAFF; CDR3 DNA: TGTGCCAGCAGCTTAGAGGGACAGGGGTCGTCTGAAGCTTTCTTT
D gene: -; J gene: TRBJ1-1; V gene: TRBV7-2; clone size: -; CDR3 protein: CASSPRMNTEAFF; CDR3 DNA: TGTGCCAGCAGCCCTCGGATGAACACTGAAGCTTTCTTT
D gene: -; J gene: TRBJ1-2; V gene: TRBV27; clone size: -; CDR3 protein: CASSLAGNLLGYTF; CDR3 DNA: TGTGCCAGCAGTTTGGCAGGAAACCTCTTAGGCTACACCTTC
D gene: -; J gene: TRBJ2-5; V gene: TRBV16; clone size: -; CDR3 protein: CASSQPTGQGETQYF; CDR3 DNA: TGTGCCAGCAGCCAACCGACAGGCCAAGGAGAGACCCAGTACTTC
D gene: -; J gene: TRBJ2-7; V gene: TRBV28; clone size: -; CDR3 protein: CASSIVGGTYEQYF; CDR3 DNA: TGTGCCAGCTCAATAGTGGGCGGGACCTACGAGCAGTACTTC
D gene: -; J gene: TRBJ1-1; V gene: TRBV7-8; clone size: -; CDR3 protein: CASSLEGWTEAFF; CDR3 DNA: TGTGCCAGCAGCTTAGAGGGGTGGACTGAAGCTTTCTTT
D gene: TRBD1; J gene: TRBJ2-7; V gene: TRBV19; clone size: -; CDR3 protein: CASSIGQGARYEQYF; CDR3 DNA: TGTGCCAGTAGTATCGGTCAGGGGGCCCGGTACGAGCAGTACTTC
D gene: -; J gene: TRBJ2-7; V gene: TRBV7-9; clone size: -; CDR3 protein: CASSFAGSSYEQYF; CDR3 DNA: TGTGCCAGCAGCTTCGCGGGGAGCTCCTACGAGCAGTACTTC
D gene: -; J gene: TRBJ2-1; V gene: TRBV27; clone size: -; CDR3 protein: CASSPLLGSYNEQFF; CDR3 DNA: TGTGCCAGCAGCCCCCTACTAGGGTCCTACAATGAGCAGTTCTTC
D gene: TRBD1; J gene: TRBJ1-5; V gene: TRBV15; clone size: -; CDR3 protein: CATSRETGYQPQHF; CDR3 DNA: TGTGCCACCAGCAGAGAGACAGGGTATCAGCCCCAGCATTTT
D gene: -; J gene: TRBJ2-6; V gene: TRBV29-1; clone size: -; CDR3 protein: CSVFRGSNVLTF; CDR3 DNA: TGCAGCGTTTTTAGGGGGTCCAACGTCCTGACTTTC
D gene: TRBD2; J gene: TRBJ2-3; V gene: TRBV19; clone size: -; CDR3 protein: CASSIVGTSGTDTQYF; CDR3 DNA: TGTGCCAGTAGTATAGTTGGGACTAGCGGAACAGATACGCAGTATTTT
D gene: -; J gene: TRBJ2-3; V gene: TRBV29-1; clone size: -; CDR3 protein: CSVEYVEGTDTQYF; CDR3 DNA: TGCAGCGTTGAATATGTAGAGGGTACAGATACGCAGTATTTT
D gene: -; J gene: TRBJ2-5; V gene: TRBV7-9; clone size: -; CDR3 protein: CASSAGIRETQYF; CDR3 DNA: TGTGCCAGCAGTGCGGGGATCCGAGAGACCCAGTACTTC
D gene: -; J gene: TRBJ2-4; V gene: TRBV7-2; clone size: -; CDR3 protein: CASSLGSDTRRIQYF; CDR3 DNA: TGTGCCAGCAGCTTAGGATCTGACACCCGACGGATTCAGTACTTC
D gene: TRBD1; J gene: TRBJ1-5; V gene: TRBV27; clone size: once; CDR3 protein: CASSPGQGIQPQHF; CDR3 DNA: TGTGCCAGCAGCCCCGGACAGGGTATTCAGCCCCAGCATTTT
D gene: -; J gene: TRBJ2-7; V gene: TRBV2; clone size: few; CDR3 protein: CASSPPGAHSYEQYF; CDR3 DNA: TGTGCCAGCAGCCCCCCGGGGGCTCACTCCTACGAGCAGTACTTC
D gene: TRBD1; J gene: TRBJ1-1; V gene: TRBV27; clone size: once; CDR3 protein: CASSLRDRSEAFF; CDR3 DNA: TGTGCCAGCAGTCTCCGGGACAGAAGTGAAGCTTTCTTT
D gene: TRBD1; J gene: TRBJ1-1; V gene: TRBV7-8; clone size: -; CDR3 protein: CASSPDRVRRRAEAFF; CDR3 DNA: TGTGCCAGCAGCCCGGACAGGGTGAGAAGGAGAGCTGAAGCTTTCTTT
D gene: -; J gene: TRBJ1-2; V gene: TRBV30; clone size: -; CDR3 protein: CAWSLYTARTHYGYTF; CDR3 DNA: TGTGCCTGGAGTTTGTATACTGCCCGGACTCACTATGGCTACACCTTC
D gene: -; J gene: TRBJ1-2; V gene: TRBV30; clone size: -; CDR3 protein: CAWSVGLGYTF; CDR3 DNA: TGTGCCTGGAGTGTAGGGCTAGGCTACACCTTC
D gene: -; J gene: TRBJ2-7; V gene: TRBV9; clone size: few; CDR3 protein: CASSATDSPYEQYF; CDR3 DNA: TGTGCCAGCAGCGCGACGGACAGCCCCTACGAGCAGTACTTC
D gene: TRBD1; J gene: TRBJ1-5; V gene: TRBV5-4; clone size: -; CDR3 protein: CASSRLDEGAGNQPQHF; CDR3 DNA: TGTGCCAGCAGCCGCCTAGATGAGGGGGCGGGCAATCAGCCCCAGCATTTT
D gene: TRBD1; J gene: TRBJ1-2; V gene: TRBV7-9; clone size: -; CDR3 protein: CASSLAGQGVDYGYTF; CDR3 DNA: TGTGCCAGCAGCTTAGCGGGACAGGGGGTAGACTATGGCTACACCTTC
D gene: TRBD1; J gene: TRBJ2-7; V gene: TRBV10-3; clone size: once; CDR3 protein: CAISPAPGQGYEQYF; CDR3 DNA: TGTGCCATCAGCCCCGCCCCGGGACAGGGGTACGAGCAGTACTTC
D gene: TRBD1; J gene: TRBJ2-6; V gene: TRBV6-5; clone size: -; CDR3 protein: CASKGQGYGANVLTF; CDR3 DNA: TGTGCCAGCAAGGGACAGGGCTACGGGGCCAACGTCCTGACTTTC
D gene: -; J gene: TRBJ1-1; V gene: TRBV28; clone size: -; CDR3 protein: CASSWGDFSTEAFF; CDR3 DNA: TGTGCCAGCAGTTGGGGGGATTTTAGCACTGAAGCTTTCTTT
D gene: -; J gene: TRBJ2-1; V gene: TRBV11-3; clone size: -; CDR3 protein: CASSPGSVAEQFF; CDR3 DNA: TGTGCCAGCAGCCCGGGATCCGTCGCTGAGCAGTTCTTC
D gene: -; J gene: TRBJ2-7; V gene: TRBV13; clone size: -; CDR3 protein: CASSYAGPPSYEQYF; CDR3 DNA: TGTGCCAGCAGCTACGCGGGACCGCCATCCTACGAGCAGTACTTC
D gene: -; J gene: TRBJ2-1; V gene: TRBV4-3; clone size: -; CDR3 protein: CASSQTAGTPHYNEQFF; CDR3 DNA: TGCGCCAGCAGCCAGACCGCGGGCACACCGCACTACAATGAGCAGTTCTTC
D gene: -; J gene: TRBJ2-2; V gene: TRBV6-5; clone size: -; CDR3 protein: CASSYSSGGAPGELFF; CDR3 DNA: TGTGCCAGCAGTTACTCGAGTGGGGGGGCCCCCGGGGAGCTGTTTTTT
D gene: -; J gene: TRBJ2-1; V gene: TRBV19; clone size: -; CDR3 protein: CASSIEAILDEQFF; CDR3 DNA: TGTGCCAGTAGTATAGAAGCCATCCTGGATGAGCAGTTCTTC
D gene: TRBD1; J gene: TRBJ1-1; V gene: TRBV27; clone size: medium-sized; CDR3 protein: CASSLAAGGYTEAFF; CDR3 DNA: TGTGCCAGCAGTTTAGCTGCAGGGGGTTACACTGAAGCTTTCTTT
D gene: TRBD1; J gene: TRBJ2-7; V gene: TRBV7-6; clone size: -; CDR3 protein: CASSEGQGTYEQYF; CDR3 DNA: TGTGCCAGCAGCGAGGGACAGGGCACCTACGAGCAGTACTTC
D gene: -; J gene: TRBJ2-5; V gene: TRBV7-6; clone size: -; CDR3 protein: CASNLSGRQTQYF; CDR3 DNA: TGTGCCAGCAATCTTTCAGGGCGTCAGACCCAGTACTTC